Each of the 20 T cell receptor beta chains below was sequenced from the same sample in a study of blood T cells in healthy people across ages. A second roughly 7 to 12 cycle PCR used barcoded and J-beta primers. MiXCR was run by TCRdb on the 5' RACE reads, yielding one entry per CDR3 protein. The sample holds 650,000 to 900,000 distinct CDR3 sequences; under 80% are singletons and the top ten take roughly a quarter. The sequenced sample was blood. These receptors were obtained from a man aged 25 to 40 in good health.

The rearrangement uses TRBV2 and TRBJ2-4; unclear D gene. Germline values: CDR1 SNHLY, CDR2 FYNNEI. V lost 6 bases and J lost 0, with 12 bases in between. This CDR3 region has 15 residues. The CDR3: CASSPPPLAKNIQYF. CDR3 coding DNA: TGTGCCAGCAGCCCTCCGCCCTTAGCCAAAAACATTCAGTACTTC.

To note about this clonotype: At one boundary the junction diverges from the germline segment, which might be a read error. The gene calls are TRBV7-2 and TRBJ2-5, with no clear D. Germline lookup yields CDR1 SGHTA and CDR2 FQGNSA. The CDR3 totals 15 residues. The CDR3 reads CACSTRSGITETQYF. For the CDR3, the DNA is TGTGCCTGCAGCACCCGGAGTGGGATCACGGAGACCCAGTACTTC.

The genes are TRBV28 and TRBJ1-4; the D gene is possibly TRBD1 (6 bases). The V gene lost 7 bases and the J gene lost 5 bases, with 26 bases spanning the gap. This CDR3 comprises 18 residues. Looked up from germline, CDR1 is MDHEN and CDR2 is SYDVKM. The CDR3 nucleotides are TGTGCCAGCACCTCGACAAGGGGGAGACAGATTAAGAATGAAAAACTGTTTTTT. It specifies CASTSTRGRQIKNEKLFF.

The table lists this clonotype with a count of one. This chain links TRBV25-1 with TRBJ2-3; TRBD2 matches at 11 bases. Germline V gene sequence: CDR1 MGHDK, CDR2 SYGVNS. V dropped 7 bases and J dropped 3; count of bases not matched to a gene: 9. The CDR3 has 16 amino acids. CDR3 DNA sequence: TGTGCCAGCACCAGGGCTAGCGGGGGGAGTACAGATACGCAGTATTTT. Translation: CASTRASGGSTDTQYF. Combining the CDR3 with reference TRBV25-1 and TRBJ2-3 gives the whole variable domain EADIYQTPRYLVIGTGKKITLECSQTMGHDKMYWYQQDPGMELHLIHYSYGVNSTEKGDLSSESTVSRIRTEHFPLTLESARPSHTSQYLCASTRASGGSTDTQYFGPGTRLTVL.

The rearrangement links TRBV10-3 to TRBJ2-3; 9 bases align to TRBD1. With V trimmed by 6 bases and J by 4 bases, 8 bases remained unmatched. The CDR3 has 15 amino acids. Germline values: CDR1 ENHRY, CDR2 SYGVKD. The CDR3 DNA is TGTGCCATCAGATATTCCGGGACAGGGCCAGATACGCAGTATTTT. Translating gives CAIRYSGTGPDTQYF.

This chain links TRBV7-9 with TRBJ2-7, with D maybe TRBD1 (5 bases). The CDR3 loop spans 15 amino acids. Germline V gene sequence: CDR1 SEHNR, CDR2 FQNEAQ (reference sequence). V lost 8 bases to trimming and J lost 2 bases, with 19 bases between them. The CDR3 DNA is TGTGCCAGCTCAAAGGGGCAAAGTGGGACCTACGAGCAGTACTTC. The encoded protein is CASSKGQSGTYEQYF.

The V and J genes are TRBV15 and TRBJ2-1; no clear D gene. This CDR3 region has 17 residues. Trimming removed 0 bases at V and 13 bases at J, with 25 bases between. Germline CDR1 LNHNV, CDR2 YYDKDF (reference sequence). The CDR3: CATSRDFAATGDETQFF. CDR3 DNA sequence: TGTGCCACCAGCAGAGATTTTGCGGCTACTGGCGACGAGACCCAGTTCTTC.

The V and J genes are TRBV6-5 and TRBJ2-4, with D maybe TRBD1 (5 bases). The J call is in doubt because the DNA end fits TRBJ2-5 better. Germline V gene data show CDR1 as MNHEY and CDR2 as SVGAGI. The length of the CDR3 is 17 residues. The CDR3 DNA follows: TGTGCCAGCAGTTACCCCAGCTCGGGCAGGGACCAAGAGACCCAGTACTTC. It specifies CASSYPSSGRDQETQYF.

The chain carries TRBV11-3 and TRBJ2-3, with 12 positions matching TRBD2. V shed 4 bases, J shed 4 bases, and the junction held 9 bases outside the gene matches. Germline V CDR1 and CDR2: SGHNT, YENEEA. The CDR3 runs to 17 residues. This CDR3 reads CASSSRTSGEPADTQYF. As DNA, the CDR3 is TGTGCCAGCAGCTCACGGACTAGCGGGGAGCCCGCAGATACGCAGTATTTT. Looking up the rest from reference TRBV11-3 and TRBJ2-3 gives the full variable domain: EAGVVQSPRYKIIEKKQPVAFWCNPISGHNTLYWYLQNLGQGPELLIRYENEEAVDDSQLPKDRFSAERLKGVDSTLKIQPAELGDSAVYLCASSSRTSGEPADTQYFGPGTRLTVL.

The chain joins TRBV20-1 to TRBJ2-2, with 7 bases fitting TRBD2. The germline V gene has CDR1 DFQATT and CDR2 SNEGSKA (reference sequence). CDR3 length: 14 residues. The V gene end was trimmed by 7 bases and the J gene end by 2 bases; junction bases not matched to a gene: 7. The CDR3 DNA sequence: TGCAGTGTACCGACTAGCAGCAACACCGGGGAGCTGTTTTTT. Amino acid sequence: CSVPTSSNTGELFF.

J is TRBJ2-7 and V is TRBV7-2; D gene unclear. Trimming stripped 0 bases from V and 3 bases from J, with 6 bases between. CDR1 is SGHTA, CDR2 FQGNSA, per germline. This CDR3 has 13 residues. The chain's CDR3 is CASSLAQDYEQYF. The CDR3 bases are TGTGCCAGCAGCTTAGCTCAGGACTACGAGCAGTACTTC. The full variable domain, completed using reference TRBV7-2 and TRBJ2-7, is GAGVSQSPSNKVTEKGKDVELRCDPISGHTALYWYRQSLGQGLEFLIYFQGNSAPDKSGLPSDRFSAERTGGSVSTLTIQRTQQEDSAVYLCASSLAQDYEQYFGPGTRLTVT.

The J gene is TRBJ2-3, the V gene TRBV3-1, with D tentatively TRBD2 (5 bases). The CDR3 runs to 15 residues. The germline V gene encodes CDR1 LGHDT and CDR2 YNNKEL (reference sequence). The V and J ends lost 0 bases and 7 bases respectively, with 14 bases between them. The CDR3 loop is CASSQEEGLKYTQYF. DNA of the CDR3: TGTGCCAGCAGCCAAGAAGAGGGTCTCAAATATACGCAGTATTTT.

This clonotype came up once. The CDR3 DNA reads TGTGCCAGCAGCCTAAACAGGGGAAGAGGCGAGCAGTACTTC. It translates to CASSLNRGRGEQYF. The chain uses TRBV7-2 and TRBJ2-5; 7 bases are shared with TRBD1. Near its end, the DNA agrees better with TRBJ2-7, so the J call may be wrong. Germline lookup yields CDR1 SGHTA and CDR2 FQGNSA. The CDR3 contains 14 residues.

This clonotype was observed a few times. This chain connects TRBV4-2 to TRBJ2-5; D not resolved. In germline, CDR1 is LGHNA, CDR2 YNFKEQ. V was cut by 1 base and J by 2 bases, with 8 bases left in between. The CDR3 has 14 amino acids. The DNA of the CDR3 is TGTGCCAGCAGCCAAGTAGGTGCGCAAGAGACCCAGTACTTC. This translates into CASSQVGAQETQYF.

Note on this clonotype: The junction differs from germline at one of its ends, possibly a read error. The chain employs TRBV29-1 and TRBJ2-5; no reliable D call. CDR1 is SQVTM, CDR2 ANQGSEA, per germline. This CDR3 region has 15 residues. CDR3 amino acids: CSVEDLRVDQGTQYF. Written as DNA, the CDR3 is TGCAGCGTTGAAGATCTGAGAGTGGATCAAGGGACCCAGTACTTC.

The gene calls are TRBV7-6 and TRBJ1-1; D gene uncertain. Trimming cost V 4 bases and J 1 base, with 10 bases left between them. The CDR3 consists of 14 residues. CDR1 and CDR2 from the germline V gene are SGHVS and FNYEAQ. CDR3 DNA: TGTGCCAGCAGCTCACGGGGTCCGAACACTGAAGCTTTCTTT. This encodes CASSSRGPNTEAFF.

This clonotype was observed a single time. The J gene is TRBJ2-1, the V gene TRBV12-3 or TRBV12-4, with D tentatively TRBD1 (5 bases). This CDR3 contains 14 residues. The germline V and J ends were trimmed by 6 bases and 2 bases, with 11 bases remaining between them. CDR3 DNA sequence: TGTGCCAGCAGGACGACAGATGCCTACAATGAGCAGTTCTTC. It specifies CASRTTDAYNEQFF.

V gene TRBV18 combines with J gene TRBJ2-5, with TRBD2 matching over 10 bases. The DNA end lines up better with TRBJ2-7; the J call may be wrong. CDR1 and CDR2 from the germline V gene are KGHSH and LQKENI. This CDR3 contains 13 residues. CDR3 in amino acids: CASSTSGAYEQYF. The DNA of the CDR3 is TGTGCCAGCTCTACTAGCGGGGCGTACGAGCAGTACTTC.

This clonotype was observed a few times. The V call is TRBV14, the J call TRBJ2-7; TRBD1 is a possible D gene (5 bases). There are 14 residues in the CDR3. In germline, CDR1 is SGHDN, CDR2 FVKESK. Trimming removed 3 bases at V and 3 bases at J, with 12 bases between. CDR3 nucleotide sequence: TGTGCCAGCAGCCAGGCAGGGTCGGGCTACGAGCAGTACTTC. Residues: CASSQAGSGYEQYF.

V usage is TRBV15 and J usage is TRBJ1-2, with 9 bases lining up with TRBD1. V shed 5 bases and J 4 bases; nucleotides not matched to a gene: 8. CDR3 length equals 15 residues. Germline V gives CDR1 LNHNV, CDR2 YYDKDF (reference sequence). The CDR3 is CATSGQTGGSYGYTF. In DNA form, the CDR3 reads TGTGCCACCAGCGGTCAGACAGGGGGTAGCTATGGCTACACCTTC.